This T cell receptor beta chain was retrieved from a study of blood T cell repertoires in COVID-19. Profiled with immunoSEQ multiplex PCR; TCRdb holds only in-frame clones, not every one. The table lists more than 400,000 clones, roughly 87% of them singletons, with 0.7% in the top ten. V was trimmed by 4 bases and J by 0 bases, leaving 12 bases between them. The CDR3 consists of 14 residues. Germline V gene lookup returns CDR1 SQVTM and CDR2 ANQGSEA. Sequencing was done on a sample of PBMCs or T cells enriched from blood (not recorded which). The chain recombines TRBV29-1 with TRBJ1-2; D is perhaps TRBD1 (6 bases). This TCR derives from a woman between 18 and 29 years old who had recovered from COVID-19. CDR3 sequence reads: CSVGGTMANYGYTF. CDR3 coding DNA: TGCAGCGTTGGAGGGACAATGGCTAACTATGGCTACACCTTC. Complete variable domain (other parts from reference TRBV29-1 and TRBJ1-2): SAVISQKPSRDICQRGTSLTIQCQVDSQVTMMFWYRQQPGQSLTLIATANQGSEATYESGFVIDKFPISRPNLTFSTLTVSNMSPEDSSIYLCSVGGTMANYGYTFGSGTRLTVV.